This T cell receptor beta chain derives from a study of metastatic and nonmetastatic thyroid tumors. At the level of the study: Comparative analysis of repertoires was undertaken across blood and tumor or nodule tissue obtained from malignant and benign thyroid patients.

General study findings and limits: A significant increase in TCR beta diversity was reportedly seen in malignant thyroid tumors relative to benign nodules, in blood and tumor.

Every patient underwent thyroid surgery untreated. As concerns this clone: Its antigen is still unknown.

This CDR3 has 17 amino acids. Germline CDR1 is SGDLS and CDR2 is YYNGEE. V dropped 4 bases and J dropped 0 bases, with 17 bases sitting between them. Per the original data handling: The study took CDR3 differences across clinicopathological groups and made a distant-metastasis classifier for papillary thyroid cancer from them. TCRdb re-called clones via MiXCR from the PCR reads. TCRdb's processing, not the authors', yielded these V and J calls. This sample has about 35,000 clones, with 33% found just once. This rearrangement joins TRBV9 to TRBJ2-1; perhaps TRBD2 as D (7 bases). Sequencing used tumor tissue. This TCR derives from a female donor with papillary thyroid cancer or a benign thyroid nodule (not recorded which). Some clones in this sample may be carry-over from other donors' samples. The chain's CDR3 is CASSFERDNPSYNEQFF. DNA for the CDR3: TGTGCCAGCAGCTTCGAGCGGGACAACCCCTCCTACAATGAGCAGTTCTTC.